This TCR beta chain was captured by sequencing in a study of vaccination and CD4 T cells after COVID-19. The CDR3 has 13 amino acids. The V gene's germline CDR1 is DFQATT and CDR2 SNEGSKA (reference sequence). MiXCR was run by TCRdb on the PCR reads, yielding one entry per CDR3 protein. The sample shows approximately 20,000 distinct CDR3 sequences, approximately 65% of them seen only once. As regards this clonotype: At one end the junction does not follow the germline gene, possibly because of a read error.

The sample here was CD4+ T cells from blood, taken before SARS-CoV-2 vaccination. The sequence was collected from a human donor who had recovered from COVID-19. The chain combines TRBV20-1 with TRBJ1-5, with D uncertain. CDR3 sequence: CGARRAFNQPQHF. The CDR3 bases are TGCGGTGCTCGCCGGGCCTTCAATCAGCCCCAGCATTTT.